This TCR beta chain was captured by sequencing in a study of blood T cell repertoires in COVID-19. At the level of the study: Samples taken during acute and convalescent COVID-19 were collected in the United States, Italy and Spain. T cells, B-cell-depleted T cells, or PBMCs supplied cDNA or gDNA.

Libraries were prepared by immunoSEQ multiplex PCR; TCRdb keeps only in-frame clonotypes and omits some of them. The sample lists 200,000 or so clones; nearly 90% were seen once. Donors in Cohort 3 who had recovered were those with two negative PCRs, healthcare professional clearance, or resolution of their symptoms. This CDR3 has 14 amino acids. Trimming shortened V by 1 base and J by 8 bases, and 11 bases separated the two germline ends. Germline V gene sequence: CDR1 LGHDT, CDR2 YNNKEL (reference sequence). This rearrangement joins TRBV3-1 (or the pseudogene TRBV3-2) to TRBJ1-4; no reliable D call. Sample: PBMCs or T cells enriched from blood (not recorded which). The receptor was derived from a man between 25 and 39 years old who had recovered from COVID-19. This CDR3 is CASSQAAGGEKLFF. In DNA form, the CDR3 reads TGTGCCAGCAGCCAAGCTGCGGGCGGGGAAAAACTGTTTTTT.